This T cell receptor beta chain originates from a study of T cell responses to AZD1222 COVID-19 vaccine. As regards this clone: The germline gene is not matched at one end of the junction; a read error may be the cause.

Using immunoSEQ multiplex PCR, the repertoire was profiled, and TCRdb retains in-frame clones only, with some absent. The sample has 140,000 to 150,000 clones, 92% seen once; the top ten hold 4%. The CDR3 loop spans 15 amino acids. Per the germline V gene, CDR1 is MNHEY and CDR2 is SMNVEV (reference sequence). Here the sequenced sample was peripheral blood, taken 28 days after the second AZD1222 dose. The chain is built from TRBV27 and TRBJ2-7; 8 bases line up with TRBD2. The receptor's source is an adult who received the AZD1222 COVID-19 vaccine. The CDR3, as DNA: TGTGCCAGCAGTTTACTGAGTAGCGGGAAAGGGCAGGGGCACTTC. It specifies CASSLLSSGKGQGHF.